The clone carrying this T cell receptor beta chain was found a few times. Its antigen is not known. The data derive from a study of CD8 T cells in ankylosing spondylitis. From the 5' RACE reads, TCRdb called clonotypes with MiXCR, one entry per CDR3 protein. The repertoire holds roughly 300,000 distinct CDR3 sequences, 7% to 9% seen once, with roughly 15% in the top ten. The germline V gene has CDR1 SGHRS and CDR2 YFSETQ. This CDR3 region has 14 residues. J lost 2 bases, V lost 4 bases, and 3 bases had no gene match. Regarding the study as a whole: One TCR beta motif, made up of eight or nine highly homologous variants, appeared characteristic of ankylosing spondylitis blood. Significant enrichment of disease-linked clones was reported in matched ankylosing spondylitis synovial fluid.

The sequence was collected from a male donor with ankylosing spondylitis. Sequencing input: blood, either unsorted or a sorted T cell fraction (not recorded which). The chain combines TRBV5-1 with TRBJ1-2, with 9 bases that match TRBD1. This chain's CDR3 is CASSRTGENYGYTF. The CDR3 nucleotides read TGCGCCAGCAGCCGGACAGGGGAAAACTATGGCTACACCTTC.